The present entry profiles one T cell receptor beta chain with its context. The antigen is not known. Sequencing used immunoSEQ multiplex PCR; TCRdb keeps in-frame clones, though not all of them. The top ten clones hold about 9.4% of a sample with about 24,000 clones, 76% of them seen once. Before sequencing took place, the ViraFEST assay used viral peptide pools to expand antigen-specific CD4+ T cells. When around 10 days of culture had elapsed, CD4+ T cells were isolated. Neither prior SARS-CoV-2 infection nor positive nucleocapsid antibodies were present in the vaccine recipients. This entry belongs to a study of vaccination effects on CD4 cells after COVID-19. CDR3 length: 16 amino acids. With 2 bases clipped from V and 0 bases from J, the junction kept 4 bases outside the gene matches. Germline V CDR1 and CDR2: LGHDT, YNNKEL (reference sequence).

Sequenced here: CD4+ T cells from PBMCs cultured with HCoV-NL63 spike peptides, sampled before COVID-19 vaccination. The TCR originated in a human donor who received a COVID-19 vaccine. This chain uses TRBV3-1 (or the pseudogene TRBV3-2) with TRBJ2-1, with TRBD2 matching 7 bases. CDR3 in amino acids: CASSQSGGSSYNEQFF. The CDR3 DNA is TGTGCCAGCAGCCAATCCGGGGGGAGCTCCTACAATGAGCAGTTCTTC.